Below, one TCR beta chain is given with its context. Its cognate antigen is unknown. This specimen belongs to a study of long-term antiretroviral therapy in people with HIV. Whole-study findings and limits: Controls had broader CDR3 length ranges than HIV repertoires did.

Researchers report immunoSEQ v3.0 was run at survey level. The data were produced by immunoSEQ multiplex PCR, yet TCRdb's version contains in-frame clones alone and is incomplete. The profile shows fewer than 20,000 clones, 75% of them singletons. The sequence derives from a woman in her forties or fifties with HIV. Sample: unsorted PBMCs, taken 1.5 years before starting antiretroviral therapy.

The CDR3 loop reads CASSHPTRETQYF. For the CDR3, the DNA is TGCGCCAGCAGTCATCCCACGCGAGAGACCCAGTACTTC. This chain joins TRBV4-1 and TRBJ2-5; D not resolved. The CDR3 has 13 residues. Germline CDR1 reads MGHRA; CDR2 reads YSYEKL. Trimming took 6 bases from V and 4 from J, leaving 12 bases between them.